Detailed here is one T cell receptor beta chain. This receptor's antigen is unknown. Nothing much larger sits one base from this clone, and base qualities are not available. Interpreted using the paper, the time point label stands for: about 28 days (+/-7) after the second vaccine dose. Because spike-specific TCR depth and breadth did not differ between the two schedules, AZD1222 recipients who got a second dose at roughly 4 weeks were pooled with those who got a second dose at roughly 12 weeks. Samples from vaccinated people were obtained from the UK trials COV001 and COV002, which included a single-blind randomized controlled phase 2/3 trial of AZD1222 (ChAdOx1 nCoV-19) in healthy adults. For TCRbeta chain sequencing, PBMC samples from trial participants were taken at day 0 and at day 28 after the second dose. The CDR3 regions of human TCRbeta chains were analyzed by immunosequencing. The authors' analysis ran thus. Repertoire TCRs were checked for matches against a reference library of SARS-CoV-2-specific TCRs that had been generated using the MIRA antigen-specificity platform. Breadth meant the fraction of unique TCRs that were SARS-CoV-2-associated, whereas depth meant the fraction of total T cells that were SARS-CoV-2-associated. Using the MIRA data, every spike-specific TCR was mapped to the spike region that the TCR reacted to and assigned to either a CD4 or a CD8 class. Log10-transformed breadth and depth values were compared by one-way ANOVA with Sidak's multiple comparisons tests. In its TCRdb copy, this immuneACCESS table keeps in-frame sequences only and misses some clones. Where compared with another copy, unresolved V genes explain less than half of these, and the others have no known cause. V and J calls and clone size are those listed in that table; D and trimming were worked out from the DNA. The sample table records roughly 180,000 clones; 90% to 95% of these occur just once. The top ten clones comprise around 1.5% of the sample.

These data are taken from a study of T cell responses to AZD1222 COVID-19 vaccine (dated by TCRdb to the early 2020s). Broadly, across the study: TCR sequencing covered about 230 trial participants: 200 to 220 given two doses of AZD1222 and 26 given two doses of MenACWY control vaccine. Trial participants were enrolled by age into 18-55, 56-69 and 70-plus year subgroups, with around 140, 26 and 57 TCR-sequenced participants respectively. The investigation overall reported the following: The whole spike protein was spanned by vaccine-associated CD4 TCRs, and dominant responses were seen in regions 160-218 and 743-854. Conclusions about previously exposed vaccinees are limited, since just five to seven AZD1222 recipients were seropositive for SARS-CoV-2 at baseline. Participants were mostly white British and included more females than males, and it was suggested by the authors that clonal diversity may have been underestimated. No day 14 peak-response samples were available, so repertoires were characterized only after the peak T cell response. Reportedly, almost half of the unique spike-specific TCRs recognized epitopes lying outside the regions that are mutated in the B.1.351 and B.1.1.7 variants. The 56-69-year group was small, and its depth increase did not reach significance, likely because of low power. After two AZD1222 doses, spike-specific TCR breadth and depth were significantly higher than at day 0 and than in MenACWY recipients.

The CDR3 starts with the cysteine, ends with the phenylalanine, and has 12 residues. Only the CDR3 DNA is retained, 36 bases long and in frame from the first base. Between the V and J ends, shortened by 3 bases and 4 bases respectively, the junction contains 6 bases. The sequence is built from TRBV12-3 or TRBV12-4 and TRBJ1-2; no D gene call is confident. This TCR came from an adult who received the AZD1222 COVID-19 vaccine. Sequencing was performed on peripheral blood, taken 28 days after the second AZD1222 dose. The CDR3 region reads CASSLGSYGYTF. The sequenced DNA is TGTGCCAGCAGTTTGGGATCCTATGGCTACACCTTC.